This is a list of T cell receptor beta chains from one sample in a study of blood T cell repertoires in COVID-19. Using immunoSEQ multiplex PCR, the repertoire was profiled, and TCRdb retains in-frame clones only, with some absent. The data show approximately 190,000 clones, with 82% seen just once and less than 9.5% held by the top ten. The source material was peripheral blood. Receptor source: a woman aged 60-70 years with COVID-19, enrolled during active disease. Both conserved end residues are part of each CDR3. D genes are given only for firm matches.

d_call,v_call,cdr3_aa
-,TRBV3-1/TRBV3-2,CASSQRAEGTGELFF
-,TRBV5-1,CASSFEGQGSGNTIYF
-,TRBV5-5,CASSLQAKTNEKLFF
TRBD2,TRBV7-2,CASSQRSGEGDTQYF
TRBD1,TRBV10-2,CASSELGTGNQPQHF
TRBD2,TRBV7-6,CASSPLGTNNEQFF
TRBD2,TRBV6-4,CASSDSREAGELFF
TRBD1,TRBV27,CASSRDRGGYGYTF
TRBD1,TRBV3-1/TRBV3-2,CASSHELDRGSYNEQFF
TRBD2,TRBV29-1,CSVRTSGRVLNEQFF
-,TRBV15,CATSRGPVYQETQYF
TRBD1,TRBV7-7,CASSTGGIGTDTQYF
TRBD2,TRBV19,CASSPYRLAGGPREQYF
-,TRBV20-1,CSASAGTADNEQFF
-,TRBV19,CASSLAAGKGYTF
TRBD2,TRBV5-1,CASSEGLAGQETQYF